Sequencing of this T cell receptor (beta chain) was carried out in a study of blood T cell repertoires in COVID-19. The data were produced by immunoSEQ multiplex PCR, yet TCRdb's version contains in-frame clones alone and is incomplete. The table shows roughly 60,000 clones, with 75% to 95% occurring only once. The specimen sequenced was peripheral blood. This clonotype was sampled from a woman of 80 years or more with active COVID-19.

The CDR3 DNA sequence: TGTGCCAGCAGATATGGGGGAGGGACAACTAATGAAAAACTGTTTTTT. Amino acids: CASRYGGGTTNEKLFF. The chain combines TRBV25-1 with TRBJ1-4, with D perhaps matching TRBD1 (5 bases). The CDR3 length is 16 residues. V was trimmed by 6 bases and J by 0 bases, leaving 14 bases between them. In germline, CDR1 is MGHDK, CDR2 SYGVNS.